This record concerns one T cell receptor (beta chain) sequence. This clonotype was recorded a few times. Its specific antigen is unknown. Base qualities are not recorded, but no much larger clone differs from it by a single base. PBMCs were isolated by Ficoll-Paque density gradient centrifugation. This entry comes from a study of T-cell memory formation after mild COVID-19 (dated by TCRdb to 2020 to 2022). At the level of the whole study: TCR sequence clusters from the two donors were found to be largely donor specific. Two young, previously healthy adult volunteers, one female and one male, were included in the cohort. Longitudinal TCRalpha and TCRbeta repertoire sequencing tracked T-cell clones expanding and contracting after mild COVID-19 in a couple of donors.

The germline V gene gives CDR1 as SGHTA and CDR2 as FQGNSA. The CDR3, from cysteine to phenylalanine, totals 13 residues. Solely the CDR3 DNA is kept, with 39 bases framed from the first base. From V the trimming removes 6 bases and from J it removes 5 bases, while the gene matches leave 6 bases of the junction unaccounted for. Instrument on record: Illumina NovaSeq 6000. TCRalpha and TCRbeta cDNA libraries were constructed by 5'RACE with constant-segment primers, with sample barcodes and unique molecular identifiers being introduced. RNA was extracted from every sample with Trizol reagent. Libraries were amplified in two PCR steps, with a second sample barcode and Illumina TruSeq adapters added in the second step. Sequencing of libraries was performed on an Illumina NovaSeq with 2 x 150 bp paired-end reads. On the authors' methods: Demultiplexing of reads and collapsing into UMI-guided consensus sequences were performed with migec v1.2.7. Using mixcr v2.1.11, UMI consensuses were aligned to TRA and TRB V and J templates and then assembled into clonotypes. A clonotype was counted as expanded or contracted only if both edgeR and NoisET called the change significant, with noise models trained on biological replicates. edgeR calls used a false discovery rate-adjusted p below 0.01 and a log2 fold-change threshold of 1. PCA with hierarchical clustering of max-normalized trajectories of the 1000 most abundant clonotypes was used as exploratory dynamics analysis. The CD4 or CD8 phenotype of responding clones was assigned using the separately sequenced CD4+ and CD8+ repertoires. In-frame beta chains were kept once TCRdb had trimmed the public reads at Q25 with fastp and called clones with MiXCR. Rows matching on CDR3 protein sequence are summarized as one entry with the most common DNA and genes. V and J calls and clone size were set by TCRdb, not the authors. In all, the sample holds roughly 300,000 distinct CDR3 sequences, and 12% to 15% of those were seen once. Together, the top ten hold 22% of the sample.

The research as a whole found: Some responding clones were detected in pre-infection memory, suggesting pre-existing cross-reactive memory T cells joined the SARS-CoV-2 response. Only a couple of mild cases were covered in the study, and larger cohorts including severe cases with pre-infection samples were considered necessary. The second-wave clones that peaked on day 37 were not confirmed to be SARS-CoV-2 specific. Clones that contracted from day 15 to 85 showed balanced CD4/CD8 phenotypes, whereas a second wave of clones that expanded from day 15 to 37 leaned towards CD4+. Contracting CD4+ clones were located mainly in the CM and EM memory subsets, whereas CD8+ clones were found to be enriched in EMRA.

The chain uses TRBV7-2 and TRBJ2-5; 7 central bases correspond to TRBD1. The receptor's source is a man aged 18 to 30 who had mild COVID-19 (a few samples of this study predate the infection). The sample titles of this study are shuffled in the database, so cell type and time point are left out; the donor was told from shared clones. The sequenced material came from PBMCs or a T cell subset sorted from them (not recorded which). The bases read TGTGCCAGCAGATTTAGGGGGCACGAGACCCAGTACTTC. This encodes CASRFRGHETQYF.